Listed below are T cell receptor beta chains from one sample, sequenced in a study of cytomegalovirus exposure and HLA in healthy donors. Libraries were prepared by immunoSEQ multiplex PCR; TCRdb keeps only in-frame clonotypes and omits some of them. The repertoire includes 150,000 to 200,000 clones, 65% to 85% of them detected once, and 4.5% to 7.5% sits in the top ten. The sequencing sample was made of PBMCs. These receptors came from a woman younger than 45 in good health and CMV-seropositive. Both conserved end residues are part of each CDR3. The D gene is left open where the match is weak. Clone size, where shown, is once, few, many, or a class for clones that have expanded.

J gene | clone size | D gene | V gene | CDR3 protein | CDR3 DNA
TRBJ2-7 | . | TRBD2 | TRBV13 | CASSRGTSGSKAYEQYF | TGTGCCAGCAGCCGAGGGACTAGCGGGAGTAAAGCCTACGAGCAGTACTTC
TRBJ2-3 | . | TRBD2 | TRBV9 | CATKRGEGDTQYF | TGTGCCACCAAGCGGGGAGAGGGAGATACGCAGTATTTT
TRBJ2-1 | once | . | TRBV4-1 | CASSQGLTAGGHEQFF | TGCGCCAGCAGCCAAGGTCTCACAGCCGGGGGGCATGAGCAGTTCTTC
TRBJ2-1 | . | TRBD2 | TRBV2 | CASSAIAGGVGEQFF | TGTGCCAGCAGTGCGATTGCGGGAGGAGTAGGTGAGCAGTTCTTC
TRBJ2-1 | . | . | TRBV7-8 | CASSLVGGLGQFF | TGTGCCAGCAGCTTAGTCGGGGGGCTCGGGCAGTTCTTC
TRBJ2-3 | . | . | TRBV10-2 | CASYSTDTQYF | TGCGCCAGCTATAGCACAGATACGCAGTATTTT
TRBJ2-7 | . | TRBD1 | TRBV4-3 | CASSQSDRGFSEQYF | TGCGCCAGCAGCCAGAGTGACAGGGGGTTCAGCGAGCAGTACTTC
TRBJ1-1 | . | . | TRBV6-5 | CASSYGGGNTEAFF | TGTGCCAGCAGTTACGGGGGGGGGAACACTGAAGCTTTCTTT
TRBJ2-5 | . | . | TRBV18 | CASSLGLKETQYF | TGTGCCAGCTCCCTCGGACTAAAGGAGACCCAGTACTTC
TRBJ2-7 | . | TRBD1 | TRBV6-5 | CASRGTGASYEQYF | TGTGCCAGCAGGGGGACAGGGGCCTCCTACGAGCAGTACTTC
TRBJ2-7 | . | TRBD2 | TRBV5-4 | CASSPTSGTSYEQYF | TGTGCCAGCAGCCCGACTAGCGGGACCTCCTACGAGCAGTACTTC
TRBJ1-2 | . | . | TRBV6-1 | CASSESRPNYGYTF | TGTGCCAGCAGTGAGTCCAGGCCCAATTATGGCTACACCTTC
TRBJ2-1 | . | TRBD2 | TRBV6-1 | CASSELRRGVYNEQFF | TGTGCCAGCAGTGAATTGCGGCGGGGGGTTTACAATGAGCAGTTCTTC
TRBJ1-6 | once | . | TRBV19 | CASSLSNRQSPLHF | TGTGCCAGTAGTTTATCTAACCGTCAATCCCCCCTCCACTTT
TRBJ1-1 | . | TRBD1 | TRBV7-9 | CASSYRQGPHTEAFF | TGTGCCAGCAGCTACCGACAGGGGCCCCACACTGAAGCTTTCTTT
TRBJ1-5 | . | . | TRBV28 | CASRSQGTSNQPQHF | TGTGCCAGCAGGTCCCAGGGTACCAGCAATCAGCCCCAGCATTTT